This T cell receptor (beta chain) was documented in a study of blood T cells in healthy people across ages. On the study more broadly: Capturing about one barcoded beta molecule per two T cells was achieved by template switching.

This CDR3 comprises 15 residues. V lost 0 bases and J 8 bases, leaving 11 bases between the germline ends. The germline V gene has CDR1 LNHNV and CDR2 YYDKDF (reference sequence). Study-wide results and limits: The study lacked donor CMV status, which possibly confounded expanded clonotype changes.

Healthy Caucasian individuals from Russia aged about 6 to 90 served as donors. With a J-beta primer mix and a sample-barcoded 5' primer, a second PCR ran about 7 to 12 cycles. Each cDNA molecule was tagged by a template-switch adaptor with 12 random nucleotides. TCRdb used MiXCR to reprocess the 5' RACE reads, holding one entry per CDR3 protein. The sample includes 1.2 million to 1.5 million distinct CDR3 sequences, 42% of them seen just once. This clonotype was observed a few times. Its antigen is still unknown. Specimen: blood. V and J are TRBV15 and TRBJ2-6; D gene unclear. This TCR was sampled from a woman aged 18-29 years in good health. The CDR3 bases are TGTGCCACCAGCAGAGATCCCATTACGACCAACGTCCTGACTTTC. This encodes CATSRDPITTNVLTF.